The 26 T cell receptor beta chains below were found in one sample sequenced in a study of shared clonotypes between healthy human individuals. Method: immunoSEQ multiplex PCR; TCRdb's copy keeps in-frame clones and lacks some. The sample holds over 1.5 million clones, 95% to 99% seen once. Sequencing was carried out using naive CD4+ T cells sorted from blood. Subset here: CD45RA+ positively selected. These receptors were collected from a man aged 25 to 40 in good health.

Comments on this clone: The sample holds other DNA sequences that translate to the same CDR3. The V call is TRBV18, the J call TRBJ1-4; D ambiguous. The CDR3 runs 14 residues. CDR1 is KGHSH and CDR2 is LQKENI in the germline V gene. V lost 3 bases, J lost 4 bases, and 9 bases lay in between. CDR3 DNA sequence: TGTGCCAGCTCACCCCTCGCGGGTAATGAAAAACTGTTTTTT. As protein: CASSPLAGNEKLFF.

CDR3 sequence reads: CASSPGGLWSYEQYF. CDR3 sequence (DNA): TGCGCCAGCAGTCCGGGGGGGTTATGGTCCTACGAGCAGTACTTC. The chain uses TRBV5-1 and TRBJ2-7; 8 nucleotides match TRBD2. The V gene's germline CDR1 is SGHRS and CDR2 YFSETQ. With 5 bases clipped from V and 1 base from J, the junction kept 8 bases outside the gene matches. CDR3 size: 15 residues. The whole variable domain, filled in from reference TRBV5-1 and TRBJ2-7, reads KAGVTQTPRYLIKTRGQQVTLSCSPISGHRSVSWYQQTPGQGLQFLFEYFSETQRNKGNFPGRFSGRQFSNSRSEMNVSTLELGDSALYLCASSPGGLWSYEQYFGPGTRLTVT.

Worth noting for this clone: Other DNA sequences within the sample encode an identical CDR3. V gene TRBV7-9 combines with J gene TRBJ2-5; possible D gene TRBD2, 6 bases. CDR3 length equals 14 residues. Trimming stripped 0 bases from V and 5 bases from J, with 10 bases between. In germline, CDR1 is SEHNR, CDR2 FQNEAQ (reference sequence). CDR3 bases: TGTGCCAGCAGCTTAGCCGGGAGTGGGGAGACCCAGTACTTC. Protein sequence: CASSLAGSGETQYF. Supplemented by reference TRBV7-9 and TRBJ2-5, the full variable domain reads DTGVSQNPRHKITKRGQNVTFRCDPISEHNRLYWYRQTLGQGPEFLTYFQNEAQLEKSRLLSDRFSAERPKGSFSTLEIQRTEQGDSAMYLCASSLAGSGETQYFGPGTRLLVL.

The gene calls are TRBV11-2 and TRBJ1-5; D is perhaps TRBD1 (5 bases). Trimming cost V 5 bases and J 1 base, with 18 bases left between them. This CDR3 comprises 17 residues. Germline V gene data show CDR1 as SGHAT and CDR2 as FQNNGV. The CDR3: CASSPYAGQVSNQPQHF. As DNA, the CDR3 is TGTGCCAGCAGCCCCTATGCGGGGCAGGTGAGCAATCAGCCCCAGCATTTT. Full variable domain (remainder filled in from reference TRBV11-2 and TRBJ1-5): EAGVAQSPRYKIIEKRQSVAFWCNPISGHATLYWYQQILGQGPKLLIQFQNNGVVDDSQLPKDRFSAERLKGVDSTLKIQPAKLEDSAVYLCASSPYAGQVSNQPQHFGDGTRLSIL.

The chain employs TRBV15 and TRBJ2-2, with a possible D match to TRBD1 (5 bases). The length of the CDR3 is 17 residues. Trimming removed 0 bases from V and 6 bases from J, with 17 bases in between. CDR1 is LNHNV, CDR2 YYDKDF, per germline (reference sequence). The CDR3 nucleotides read TGTGCCACCAGCAGAGAAGCGCCAGGGTTGGGCGCCGGGGAGCTGTTTTTT. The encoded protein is CATSREAPGLGAGELFF.

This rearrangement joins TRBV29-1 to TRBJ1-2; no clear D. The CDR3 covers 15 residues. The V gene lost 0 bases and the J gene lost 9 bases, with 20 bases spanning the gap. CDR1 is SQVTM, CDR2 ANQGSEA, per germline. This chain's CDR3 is CSVEEAERPPESYTF. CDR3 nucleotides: TGCAGCGTTGAAGAGGCGGAGAGACCCCCAGAGAGCTACACCTTC.

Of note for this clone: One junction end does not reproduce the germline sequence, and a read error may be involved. This CDR3 is CASSLDANTGELFF. The CDR3 coding sequence is TGTGCCAGCAGTTTAGACGCGAACACCGGGGAGCTGTTTTTT. The gene calls are TRBV7-9 and TRBJ2-2, with D uncertain. Looked up from germline, CDR1 is SEHNR and CDR2 is FQNEAQ (reference sequence). The CDR3 runs 14 residues.

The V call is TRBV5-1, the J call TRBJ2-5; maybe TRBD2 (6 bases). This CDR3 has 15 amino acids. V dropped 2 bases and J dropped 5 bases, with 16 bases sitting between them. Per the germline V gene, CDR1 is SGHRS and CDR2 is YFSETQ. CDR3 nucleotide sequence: TGCGCCAGCAGCTTTTCTCCGGGGGAAGGTGAGACCCAGTACTTC. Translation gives CASSFSPGEGETQYF.

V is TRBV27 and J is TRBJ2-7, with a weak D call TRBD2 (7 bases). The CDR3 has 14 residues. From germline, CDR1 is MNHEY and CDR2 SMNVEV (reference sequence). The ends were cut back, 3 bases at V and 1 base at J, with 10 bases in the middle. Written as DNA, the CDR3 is TGTGCCAGCAGTTTTGGGGGGGCGTCCTACGAGCAGTACTTC. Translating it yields CASSFGGASYEQYF.

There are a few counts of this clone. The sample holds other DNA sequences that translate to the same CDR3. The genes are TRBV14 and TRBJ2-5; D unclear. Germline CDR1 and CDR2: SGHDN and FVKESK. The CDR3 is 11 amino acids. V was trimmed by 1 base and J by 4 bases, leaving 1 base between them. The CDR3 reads CASSQVETQYF. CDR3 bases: TGTGCCAGCAGCCAAGTAGAGACCCAGTACTTC.

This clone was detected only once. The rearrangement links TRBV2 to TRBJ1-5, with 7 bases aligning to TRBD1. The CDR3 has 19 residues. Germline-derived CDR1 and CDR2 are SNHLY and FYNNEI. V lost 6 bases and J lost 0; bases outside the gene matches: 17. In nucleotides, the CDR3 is TGTGCCAGCAGCCACCTGACGGAGAAGTACAGGGGTAGCAATCAGCCCCAGCATTTT. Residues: CASSHLTEKYRGSNQPQHF. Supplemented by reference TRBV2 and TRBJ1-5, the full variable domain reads EPEVTQTPSHQVTQMGQEVILRCVPISNHLYFYWYRQILGQKVEFLVSFYNNEISEKSEIFDDQFSVERPDGSNFTLKIRSTKLEDSAMYFCASSHLTEKYRGSNQPQHFGDGTRLSIL.

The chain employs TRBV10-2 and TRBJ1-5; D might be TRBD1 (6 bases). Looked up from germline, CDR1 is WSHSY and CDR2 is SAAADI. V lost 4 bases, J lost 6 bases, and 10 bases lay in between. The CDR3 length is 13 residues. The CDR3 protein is CASSGRGGQPQHF. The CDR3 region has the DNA TGCGCCAGCAGTGGCAGGGGCGGTCAGCCCCAGCATTTT.

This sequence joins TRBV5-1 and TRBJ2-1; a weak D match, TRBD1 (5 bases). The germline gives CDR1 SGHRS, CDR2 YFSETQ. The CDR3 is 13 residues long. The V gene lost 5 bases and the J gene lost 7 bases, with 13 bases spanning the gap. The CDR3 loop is CASRQGPQNEQFF. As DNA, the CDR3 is TGCGCCAGCAGGCAGGGTCCACAGAATGAGCAGTTCTTC.

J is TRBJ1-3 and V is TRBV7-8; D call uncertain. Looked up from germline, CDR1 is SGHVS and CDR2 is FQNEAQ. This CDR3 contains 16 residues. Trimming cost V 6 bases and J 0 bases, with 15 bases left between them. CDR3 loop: CASSFWTPSSGNTIYF. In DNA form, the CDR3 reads TGTGCCAGCAGTTTTTGGACCCCGAGCTCTGGAAACACCATATATTTT.

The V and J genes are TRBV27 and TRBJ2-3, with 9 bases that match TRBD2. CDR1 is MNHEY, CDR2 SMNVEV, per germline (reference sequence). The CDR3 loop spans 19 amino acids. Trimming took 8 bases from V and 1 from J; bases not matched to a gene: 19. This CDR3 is CASAGTTLRREGGTDTQYF. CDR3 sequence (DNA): TGTGCCAGCGCCGGGACAACACTAAGGCGGGAGGGTGGCACAGATACGCAGTATTTT.

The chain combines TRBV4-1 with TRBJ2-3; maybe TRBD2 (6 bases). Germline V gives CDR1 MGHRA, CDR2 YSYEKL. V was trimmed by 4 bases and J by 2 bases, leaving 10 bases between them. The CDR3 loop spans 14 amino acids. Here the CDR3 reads CASSPGTPTDTQYF. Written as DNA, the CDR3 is TGCGCCAGCAGCCCGGGGACTCCCACAGATACGCAGTATTTT.

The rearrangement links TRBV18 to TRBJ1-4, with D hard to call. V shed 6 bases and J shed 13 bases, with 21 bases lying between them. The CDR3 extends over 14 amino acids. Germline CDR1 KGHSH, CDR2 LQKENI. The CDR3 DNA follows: TGTGCCAGCTCGCCAAGGGCGAAAACAGAGGGACTGTTTTTT. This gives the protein CASSPRAKTEGLFF.

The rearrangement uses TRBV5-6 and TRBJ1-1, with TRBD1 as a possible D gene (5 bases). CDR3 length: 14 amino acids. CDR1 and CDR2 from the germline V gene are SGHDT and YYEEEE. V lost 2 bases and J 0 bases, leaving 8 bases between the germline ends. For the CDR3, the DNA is TGTGCCAGCAGCTTCCCAGGGCTGAACACTGAAGCTTTCTTT. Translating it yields CASSFPGLNTEAFF.

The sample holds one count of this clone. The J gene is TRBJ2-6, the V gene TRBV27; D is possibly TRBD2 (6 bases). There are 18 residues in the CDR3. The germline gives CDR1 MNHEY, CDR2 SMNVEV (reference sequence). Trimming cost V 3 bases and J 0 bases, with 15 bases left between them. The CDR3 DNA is TGTGCCAGCAGTTTTTATGGCCTGGGGGGCTCTGGGGCCAACGTCCTGACTTTC. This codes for CASSFYGLGGSGANVLTF.

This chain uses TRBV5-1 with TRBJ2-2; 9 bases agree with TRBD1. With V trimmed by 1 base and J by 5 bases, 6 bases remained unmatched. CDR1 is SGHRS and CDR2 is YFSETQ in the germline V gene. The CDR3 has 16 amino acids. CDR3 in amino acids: CASSLFLGTGTGELFF. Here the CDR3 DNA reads TGCGCCAGCAGCTTGTTTCTTGGGACAGGGACCGGGGAGCTGTTTTTT.

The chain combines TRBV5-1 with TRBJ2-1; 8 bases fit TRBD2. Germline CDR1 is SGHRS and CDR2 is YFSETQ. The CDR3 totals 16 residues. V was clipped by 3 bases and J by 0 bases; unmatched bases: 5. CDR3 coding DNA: TGCGCCAGCAGCTGGATAGCGGGAAACTCCTACAATGAGCAGTTCTTC. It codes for CASSWIAGNSYNEQFF.

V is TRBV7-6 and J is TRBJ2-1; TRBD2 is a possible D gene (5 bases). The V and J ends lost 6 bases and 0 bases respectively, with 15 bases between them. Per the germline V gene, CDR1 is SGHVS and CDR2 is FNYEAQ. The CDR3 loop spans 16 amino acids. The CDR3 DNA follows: TGTGCCAGCAGAAACCCGATAGCGAACTCCTACAATGAGCAGTTCTTC. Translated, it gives CASRNPIANSYNEQFF.

The chain's CDR3 is CASRLTGLAPYEQYF. CDR3 coding DNA: TGTGCCAGCAGACTCACGGGACTAGCACCCTACGAGCAGTACTTC. The rearrangement uses TRBV6-6 and TRBJ2-7, with 9 bases identical to TRBD2. Germline lookup yields CDR1 MNHNY and CDR2 SVGAGI (reference sequence). The CDR3 consists of 15 residues. J was trimmed by 2 bases and V by 6 bases; bases with no gene match: 8.

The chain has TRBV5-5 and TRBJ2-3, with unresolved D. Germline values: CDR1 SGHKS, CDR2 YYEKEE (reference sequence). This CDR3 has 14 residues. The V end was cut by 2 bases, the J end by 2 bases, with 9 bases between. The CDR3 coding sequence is TGTGCCAGCAGCTTCCTAGTCTTCACAGATACGCAGTATTTT. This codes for CASSFLVFTDTQYF.

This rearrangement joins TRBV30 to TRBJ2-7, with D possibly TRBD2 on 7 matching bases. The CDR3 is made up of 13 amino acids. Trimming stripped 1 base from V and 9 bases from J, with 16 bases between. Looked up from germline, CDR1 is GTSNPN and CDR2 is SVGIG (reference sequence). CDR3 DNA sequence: TGTGCCTGGAGTGGCGGCGGGGGCCTTGGGCAGTACTTC. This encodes CAWSGGGGLGQYF.

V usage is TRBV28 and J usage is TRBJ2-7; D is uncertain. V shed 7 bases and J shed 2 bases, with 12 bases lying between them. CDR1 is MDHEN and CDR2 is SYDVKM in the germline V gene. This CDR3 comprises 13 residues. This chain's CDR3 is CASTIPPTYEQYF. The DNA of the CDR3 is TGTGCCAGCACGATCCCTCCTACCTACGAGCAGTACTTC.